The present T cell receptor beta chain was sequenced within a study of T cells in tuberculosis. This CDR3 contains 16 residues. The V end lost 0 bases, the J end lost 1 base, and 13 bases lay between the germline ends. CDR1 and CDR2 (germline): SEHNR, FQNEAQ (reference sequence). After thawing and overnight rest, PBMC were stained with GMM-loaded CD1B tetramer, viability dye and anti-CD3 for sorting. C32 glucose monomycolate from Rhodococcus equi was loaded onto the CD1B tetramers. The table came from immunoSEQ multiplex PCR; TCRdb's copy has only in-frame clones and leaves some out. Of tens of thousands of clones listed, 81% are singletons.

The sequencing sample was made of CD1b-GMM tetramer-negative cells sorted from PBMCs. The source of this sequence is an adult woman with latent tuberculosis. The V and J genes are TRBV7-9 and TRBJ2-7, with D perhaps matching TRBD2 (5 bases). The CDR3 spells CASSLAASGFSYEQYF. Written as DNA, the CDR3 is TGTGCCAGCAGCTTAGCTGCAAGCGGATTTTCCTACGAGCAGTACTTC.